The 16 T cell receptor beta chains below were found in one sample sequenced in a study of vaccination and CD4 T cells after COVID-19. TCRdb reprocessed the PCR reads with MiXCR, giving one entry per CDR3 protein. The sample yields 12,000 to 15,000 distinct CDR3 sequences, roughly three quarters seen once. The sequenced sample was CD4+ T cells from blood, obtained after SARS-CoV-2 vaccination. The receptors here all came from a human donor who had recovered from COVID-19.

This chain uses TRBV5-4 with TRBJ2-7; D possibly corresponds to TRBD1 (6 bases). This CDR3 region has 21 residues. V was pared by 0 bases and J by 2 bases, with 30 bases between. Germline V CDR1 and CDR2: SGHNT, YYREEE (reference sequence). The CDR3 is CASSLAWKQGPYPLVAYEQYF. CDR3 in DNA: TGTGCCAGCAGCTTGGCCTGGAAACAGGGACCCTATCCTCTCGTGGCCTACGAGCAGTACTTC.

The chain links TRBV28 to TRBJ2-6; D might be TRBD1 (5 bases). Germline-derived CDR1 and CDR2 are MDHEN and SYDVKM. The V end was cut by 6 bases, the J end by 7 bases, with 13 bases between. This CDR3 comprises 14 residues. CDR3 DNA sequence: TGTGCCAGCAGGGAAACAGGCCTAGCCAACGTCCTGACTTTC. It translates to CASRETGLANVLTF.

J is TRBJ2-3 and V is TRBV7-9; D perhaps matches TRBD2 (5 bases). Trimming stripped 1 base from V and 4 bases from J, with 6 bases between. CDR1 SEHNR and CDR2 FQNEAQ come from the germline V gene (reference sequence). The CDR3 spans 13 residues. As DNA, the CDR3 is TGTGCCAGCAGCTTAGTCGGGGCAGATACGCAGTATTTT. This codes for CASSLVGADTQYF.

The chain employs TRBV18 and TRBJ2-3; D gene unclear. V dropped 3 bases and J dropped 0 bases, with 7 bases sitting between them. Germline CDR1 reads KGHSH; CDR2 reads LQKENI. The CDR3 is 14 amino acids. CDR3 amino acids: CASSPITSTDTQYF. In DNA form, the CDR3 reads TGTGCCAGCTCACCCATAACAAGCACAGATACGCAGTATTTT. The full variable domain, with the rest looked up from reference TRBV18 and TRBJ2-3, is NAGVMQNPRHLVRRRGQEARLRCSPMKGHSHVYWYRQLPEEGLKFMVYLQKENIIDESGMPKERFSAEFPKEGPSILRIQQVVRGDSAAYFCASSPITSTDTQYFGPGTRLTVL.

CDR3: CSASMTGGFFNSPLHF. The CDR3 bases are TGCAGTGCTAGTATGACAGGGGGCTTTTTTAATTCACCCCTCCACTTT. This chain uses TRBV20-1 with TRBJ1-6; 10 bases match TRBD1. The CDR3 length is 16 residues. In germline, CDR1 is DFQATT, CDR2 SNEGSKA (reference sequence). Losses at the gene ends were 3 bases for V and 6 bases for J; bases not matched to a gene: 8.

The chain uses TRBV6-1 and TRBJ2-3, with 9 bases fitting TRBD2. Unmatched junction bases numbered 14, after V lost 0 bases and J lost 4 bases. CDR1 is MNHNS, CDR2 SASEGT, per germline. This CDR3 has 19 residues. DNA for the CDR3: TGTGCCAGCAGTGAAGCTGCGGGCAGGGCTAGCGGGATGCCAGATACGCAGTATTTT. This translates into CASSEAAGRASGMPDTQYF.

The chain links TRBV2 to TRBJ1-2; a possible D gene is TRBD1 (6 bases). In germline, CDR1 is SNHLY, CDR2 FYNNEI. This CDR3 has 13 residues. Trimming shortened V by 6 bases and J by 2 bases, and 10 bases separated the two germline ends. The CDR3 DNA is TGTGCCAGCAGACTTGACAGGAACTATGGCTACACCTTC. This gives the protein CASRLDRNYGYTF.

This clonotype has just a few counts. The rearrangement uses TRBV7-6 and TRBJ2-2, with D possibly TRBD1 on 7 matching bases. V lost 4 bases to trimming and J lost 2 bases, with 11 bases between them. The CDR3 runs to 15 residues. In germline, CDR1 is SGHVS, CDR2 FNYEAQ. CDR3 sequence reads: CASSSTGTNTGELFF. The CDR3 DNA reads TGTGCCAGCAGCTCGACAGGGACTAACACCGGGGAGCTGTTTTTT.

The rearrangement joins TRBV12-3 or TRBV12-4 to TRBJ2-7, with 13 positions matching TRBD2. Unmatched junction bases numbered 3, after V lost 3 bases and J lost 4 bases. The CDR3 has 15 residues. The CDR3 DNA sequence: TGTGCCAGCAGTTTTACTAGCGGGAGGGGTTACGAGCAGTACTTC. It is translated as CASSFTSGRGYEQYF.

The chain has TRBV5-4 and TRBJ1-1; 8 nucleotides align to TRBD1. V was pared by 5 bases and J by 3 bases, with 6 bases of the junction left unmatched. From germline, CDR1 is SGHNT and CDR2 YYREEE (reference sequence). The CDR3 covers 14 residues. The CDR3 sequence: CASSSGGAYTEAFF. As DNA, the CDR3 is TGTGCCAGCAGTTCAGGGGGCGCTTACACTGAAGCTTTCTTT.

The chain is built from TRBV6-5 and TRBJ2-6, with 13 bases aligning to TRBD2. Trimming took 0 bases from V and 0 from J; bases not matched to a gene: 17. The CDR3 totals 24 residues. The germline V gene encodes CDR1 MNHEY and CDR2 SVGAGI. CDR3 loop: CASSYSPSRLAGGGEGSGANVLTF. The CDR3 DNA follows: TGTGCCAGCAGTTACTCGCCATCGCGACTAGCGGGAGGAGGAGAGGGCTCTGGGGCCAACGTCCTGACTTTC.

The chain is built from TRBV15 and TRBJ2-7; tentatively, D is TRBD1 or TRBD2 (6 bases each). The CDR3 contains 21 residues. CDR1 and CDR2 (germline): LNHNV, YYDKDF (reference sequence). The V gene lost 1 base and the J gene lost 0 bases, with 28 bases spanning the gap. The CDR3 reads CATSRASLSGALGRDSYEQYF. CDR3 coding DNA: TGTGCCACCAGCAGAGCCTCTCTTTCGGGGGCTTTGGGAAGGGACTCCTACGAGCAGTACTTC.

This clonotype came up once. This rearrangement joins TRBV24-1 to TRBJ2-2; the D gene is possibly TRBD1 (6 bases). The germline V gene encodes CDR1 KGHDR and CDR2 SFDVKD. Between the trimmed V and J ends, which lost 0 bases and 4 bases, there was a span of 14 bases. This CDR3 has 17 residues. CDR3 DNA: TGTGCCACCAGTGATTTGAAACAGGGAATCATCACCGGGGAGCTGTTTTTT. This encodes CATSDLKQGIITGELFF.

A few counts support this clonotype. V is TRBV6-1 and J is TRBJ1-5; D is uncertain. Germline CDR1 and CDR2: MNHNS and SASEGT. The CDR3 spans 14 residues. V lost 9 bases, J lost 3 bases, and 15 bases lay in between. CDR3 residues: CASTSSGNNQPQHF. CDR3 bases: TGTGCCAGTACTTCATCGGGGAACAATCAGCCCCAGCATTTT.

The chain couples TRBV15 to TRBJ2-5; D gene uncertain. The CDR3 is 14 residues long. Germline CDR1 is LNHNV and CDR2 is YYDKDF (reference sequence). Trimming stripped 0 bases from V and 4 bases from J, with 9 bases between. The CDR3 nucleotides are TGTGCCACCAGCAGAGAAGGAGAAAGAGAGACCCAGTACTTC. Amino acids: CATSREGERETQYF.

The V gene is TRBV28, the J gene TRBJ2-7; 7 nucleotides line up with TRBD1. Germline trimming cut 6 bases from V and 0 bases from J; bases unmatched to any gene: 8. Germline V gene sequence: CDR1 MDHEN, CDR2 SYDVKM. The CDR3 sequence is 15 residues long. The CDR3 sequence is CASSLTGQLSYEQYF. Written as DNA, the CDR3 is TGTGCCAGCAGCCTAACGGGACAGCTCTCCTACGAGCAGTACTTC.